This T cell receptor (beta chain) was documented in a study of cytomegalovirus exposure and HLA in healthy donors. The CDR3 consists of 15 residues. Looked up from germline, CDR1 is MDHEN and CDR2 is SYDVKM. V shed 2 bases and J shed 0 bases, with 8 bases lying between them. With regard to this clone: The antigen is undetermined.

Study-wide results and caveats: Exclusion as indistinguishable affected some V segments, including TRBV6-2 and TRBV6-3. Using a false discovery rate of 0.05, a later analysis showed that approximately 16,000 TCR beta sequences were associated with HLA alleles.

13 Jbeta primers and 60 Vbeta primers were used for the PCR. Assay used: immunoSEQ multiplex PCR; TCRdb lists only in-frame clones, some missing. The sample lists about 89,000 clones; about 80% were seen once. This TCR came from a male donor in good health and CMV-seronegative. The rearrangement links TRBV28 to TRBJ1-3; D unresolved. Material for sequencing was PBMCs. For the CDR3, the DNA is TGTGCCAGCAGTTTAGGTGGGCTCTCTGGAAACACCATATATTTT. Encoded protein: CASSLGGLSGNTIYF.